A selection of T cell receptor beta chains follows, all from one sample in a study of metastatic and nonmetastatic thyroid tumors. MiXCR reprocessed the PCR reads for TCRdb. The sample contains about 70,000 clones, roughly 18% of which appear only once. Sequencing used blood. These receptors originate from a female donor with papillary thyroid cancer or a benign thyroid nodule (not recorded which). Some clones in this sample may be carry-over from other donors' samples. Both conserved end residues are part of each CDR3. A D gene is named only where the DNA matches it firmly. Rows give clone size only sometimes, using once, few, many, or a class for an expanded clone.

CDR3aa: CASSQDPLAGGYEQYF
CDR3nt: TGTGCCAGCAGCCAAGACCCTCTAGCGGGAGGATACGAGCAGTACTTC
d_gene: TRBD2
abundance: many
j_gene: TRBJ2-7
v_gene: TRBV3-1

CDR3aa: CAWSATQNTEAFF
CDR3nt: TGTGCCTGGAGTGCGACTCAGAACACTGAAGCTTTCTTT
d_gene: NA
abundance: many
j_gene: TRBJ1-1
v_gene: TRBV30

CDR3aa: CASSPGAGMNTEAFF
CDR3nt: TGTGCCAGCAGCCCGGGTGCGGGTATGAACACTGAAGCTTTCTTT
d_gene: NA
abundance: NA
j_gene: TRBJ1-1
v_gene: TRBV5-5

CDR3aa: CASSVDGDNSPLHF
CDR3nt: TGTGCCAGCAGCGTCGACGGAGATAATTCACCCCTCCACTTT
d_gene: NA
abundance: NA
j_gene: TRBJ1-6
v_gene: TRBV9

CDR3aa: CASSSAVLGNTIYF
CDR3nt: TGTGCCAGCAGTTCCGCAGTTTTAGGAAACACCATATATTTT
d_gene: NA
abundance: many
j_gene: TRBJ1-3
v_gene: TRBV6-1

CDR3aa: CAWSGTSGIAETQYF
CDR3nt: TGTGCCTGGAGTGGGACTAGCGGGATAGCTGAGACCCAGTACTTC
d_gene: TRBD2
abundance: many
j_gene: TRBJ2-5
v_gene: TRBV30

CDR3aa: CSARGTGLGTEAFF
CDR3nt: TGCAGTGCTAGAGGAACAGGGTTGGGCACTGAAGCTTTCTTT
d_gene: NA
abundance: many
j_gene: TRBJ1-1
v_gene: TRBV20-1

CDR3aa: CASSQDQGGISYEQYF
CDR3nt: TGTGCCAGCAGCCAAGATCAGGGCGGGATCTCCTACGAGCAGTACTTC
d_gene: NA
abundance: NA
j_gene: TRBJ2-7
v_gene: TRBV4-2

CDR3aa: CASSSLGQGTDTQYF
CDR3nt: TGTGCCAGCTCATCTTTGGGACAGGGAACCGATACGCAGTATTTT
d_gene: TRBD1
abundance: NA
j_gene: TRBJ2-3
v_gene: TRBV18

CDR3aa: CASSLAGDRTEAFF
CDR3nt: TGCGCCAGCAGCTTAGCAGGGGATCGGACTGAAGCTTTCTTT
d_gene: NA
abundance: many
j_gene: TRBJ1-1
v_gene: TRBV5-1